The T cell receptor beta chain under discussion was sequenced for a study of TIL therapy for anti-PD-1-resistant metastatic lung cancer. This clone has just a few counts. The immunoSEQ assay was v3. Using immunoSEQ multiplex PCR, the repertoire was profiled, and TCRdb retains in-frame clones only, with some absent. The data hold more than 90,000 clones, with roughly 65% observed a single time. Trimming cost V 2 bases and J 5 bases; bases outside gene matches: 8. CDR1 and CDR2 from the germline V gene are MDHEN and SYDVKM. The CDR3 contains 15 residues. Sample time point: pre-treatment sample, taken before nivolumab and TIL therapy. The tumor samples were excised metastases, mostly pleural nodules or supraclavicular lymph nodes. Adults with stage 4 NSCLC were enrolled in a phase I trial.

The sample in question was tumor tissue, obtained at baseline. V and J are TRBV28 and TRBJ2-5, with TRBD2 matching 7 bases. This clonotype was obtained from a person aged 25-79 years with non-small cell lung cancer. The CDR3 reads CASSLPSSAGETQYF. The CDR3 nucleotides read TGTGCCAGCAGTTTACCTTCCTCAGCGGGGGAGACCCAGTACTTC.